These 14 T cell receptor beta chains originate from one sample sequenced in a study of CD8 T cells in ankylosing spondylitis. Each CDR3 protein is one row after TCRdb ran MiXCR on the 5' RACE reads. Of 300,000 to 350,000 distinct CDR3 sequences in the sample, approximately 10% were seen once. Specimen: blood, either unsorted or a sorted T cell fraction (not recorded which). Every receptor here comes from a female donor with ankylosing spondylitis or in good health (not recorded which).

As to this clonotype: A much bigger clone sits one base away, suggesting this may be a read error. The CDR3 is CSARDPEGTEAFF. In DNA, the CDR3 is TGCAGTGCTAGAGATCCGGAGGGCACTGAAGCTTTCTTT. The rearrangement links TRBV20-1 to TRBJ1-1; no clear D. Germline loops: CDR1 DFQATT, CDR2 SNEGSKA (reference sequence). The CDR3 sequence is 13 residues long. Trimming removed 0 bases from V and 4 bases from J, with 9 bases in between.

This clonotype has ten or more counts. V gene TRBV20-1 combines with J gene TRBJ2-7; 10 bases agree with TRBD1. Germline assignment: CDR1 DFQATT and CDR2 SNEGSKA (reference sequence). The CDR3 is 15 amino acids. The J segment lost 3 bases and the V segment lost 3 bases, leaving 8 bases of the junction unmatched. The CDR3 sequence is CSARDGQGGVYEQYF. The CDR3 bases are TGCAGTGCTAGGGACGGACAGGGGGGAGTCTACGAGCAGTACTTC.

The chain combines TRBV7-8 with TRBJ2-1; 7 bases line up with TRBD1. J gave up 8 bases and V 3 bases, and 10 bases lay outside the gene matches. The CDR3 is made up of 15 amino acids. Germline V gives CDR1 SGHVS, CDR2 FQNEAQ. The CDR3 DNA is TGTGCCAGCAGCTTGGCTGAACAGGGGAAAGATGAGCAGTTCTTC. Residues: CASSLAEQGKDEQFF.

This clonotype was found a few times. The V gene is TRBV20-1, the J gene TRBJ1-2; D not resolved. The CDR3 is made up of 19 amino acids. V was pared by 0 bases and J by 1 base, with 24 bases between. Looked up from germline, CDR1 is DFQATT and CDR2 is SNEGSKA (reference sequence). The DNA for the CDR3 is TGCAGTGCTAGAGACCCGCCCACGGTAGAGAATCGGAATAACTATGGCTACACCTTC. Its translation: CSARDPPTVENRNNYGYTF.

This rearrangement joins TRBV6-5 to TRBJ2-5, with D tentatively TRBD2 (5 bases). The CDR3 consists of 13 residues. CDR1 MNHEY and CDR2 SVGAGI come from the germline V gene. With 2 bases removed from V and 9 bases from J, the gap between germline ends came to 13 bases. As DNA, the CDR3 is TGTGCCAGCAGTTACGAGGGTTCCGGATCCCAGTACTTC. It yields the protein CASSYEGSGSQYF.

This clonotype was found many times. The CDR3 region is CASSLVGQQLREQYF. The CDR3 DNA is TGTGCCAGCAGTTTGGTGGGACAGCAGCTGAGGGAGCAGTACTTC. The V gene is TRBV28, the J gene TRBJ2-7; 7 nucleotides align to TRBD1. J gave up 7 bases and V 3 bases, and 12 bases lay outside the gene matches. This CDR3 spans 15 amino acids. Germline CDR1 MDHEN, CDR2 SYDVKM.

Remarks on this clonotype: A much larger clonotype is one base distant, so this may be a read error. CDR3 amino acids: CASSSSEDNEKLFF. CDR3 DNA sequence: TGTGCCAGCAGCAGCAGCGAGGATAATGAAAAACTGTTTTTT. This chain uses TRBV12-3 or TRBV12-4 with TRBJ1-4; D remains unclear. V shed 6 bases and J shed 4 bases, with 12 bases lying between them. The CDR3 has 14 residues.

At least ten counts were recorded for this clonotype. V and J are TRBV20-1 and TRBJ2-2; D uncertain. CDR3 length: 15 residues. Per the germline V gene, CDR1 is DFQATT and CDR2 is SNEGSKA (reference sequence). V lost 0 bases, J lost 3 bases, and 11 bases lay in between. The CDR3 here is CSARDLEGDTGELFF. CDR3 in DNA: TGCAGTGCTAGAGATTTGGAAGGCGACACCGGGGAGCTGTTTTTT.

This clonotype was detected many times. The chain recombines TRBV15 with TRBJ1-1; D unclear. This CDR3 contains 13 residues. Trimming stripped 0 bases from V and 7 bases from J, with 9 bases between. Germline V CDR1 and CDR2: LNHNV, YYDKDF (reference sequence). The CDR3 loop is CATSRDQGGEAFF. CDR3 DNA: TGTGCCACCAGCAGAGATCAAGGAGGTGAAGCTTTCTTT.

Comment on this clonotype: A much more abundant neighbour one base away suggests this may be a read error. V gene TRBV20-1 combines with J gene TRBJ2-2; possible D gene TRBD2, 6 bases. The germline CDR1 and CDR2 sequences are DFQATT and SNEGSKA (reference sequence). The CDR3 totals 13 residues. The CDR3 reads CSAAGLNIGELFF. The CDR3 region has the DNA TGCAGTGCTGCGGGACTGAACATCGGGGAGCTGTTTTTT.

This clonotype has a count of ten or more. The chain carries TRBV7-9 and TRBJ2-1; D gene ambiguous. The V end lost 1 base, the J end lost 4 bases, and 5 bases lay between the germline ends. Per the germline V gene, CDR1 is SEHNR and CDR2 is FQNEAQ (reference sequence). The CDR3 contains 13 residues. DNA of the CDR3: TGTGCCAGCAGCTTAGATCCATACAATGAGCAGTTCTTC. Translation gives CASSLDPYNEQFF.

Comment on this clonotype: This could be a read error, since a much larger clone is one nucleotide away. V gene TRBV27 combines with J gene TRBJ2-3; perhaps D is TRBD1 or TRBD2 (5 bases each). V was trimmed by 6 bases and J by 4 bases, leaving 8 bases between them. The CDR3 is 12 amino acids. The V gene's germline CDR1 is MNHEY and CDR2 SMNVEV (reference sequence). The CDR3 sequence is CASRLGADTQYF. In DNA form, the CDR3 reads TGTGCCAGCAGACTAGGGGCAGATACGCAGTATTTT.

This rearrangement joins TRBV11-2 to TRBJ2-7, with D unresolved. The ends were cut back, 5 bases at V and 3 bases at J, with 8 bases in the middle. This CDR3 has 12 residues. Germline CDR1 SGHAT, CDR2 FQNNGV. In DNA form, the CDR3 reads TGTGCCAGCAGCCGTGGGTTCTACGAGCAGTACTTC. Residues: CASSRGFYEQYF.

In this sample, this clonotype turned up a few times. This chain links TRBV7-9 with TRBJ1-1; D not resolved. CDR1 and CDR2 from the germline V gene are SEHNR and FQNEAQ (reference sequence). V lost 3 bases and J lost 1, with 12 bases in between. This CDR3 comprises 15 residues. The chain's CDR3 is CASSFPPNQNTEAFF. DNA of the CDR3: TGTGCCAGCAGCTTCCCCCCCAATCAGAACACTGAAGCTTTCTTT.